This entry lists 22 T cell receptor beta chains sequenced from one sample in a study of T cells after yellow fever vaccination. TCRdb independently ran MiXCR on the 5' RACE reads; one entry per CDR3 protein. Among some 300,000 distinct CDR3 sequences, 3% to 4.5% were seen once, and the ten largest hold about a quarter. The material sequenced was PBMCs, taken on the day of the yellow fever booster vaccination. Receptor source: a man in his late teens or twenties who received the YFV17D yellow fever vaccine.

CDR3 sequence: CASSPRPMGSQETQYF. CDR3 nucleotides: TGTGCCAGCAGCCCTCGTCCTATGGGAAGCCAAGAGACCCAGTACTTC. The chain combines TRBV7-6 with TRBJ2-5; D remains unclear. Per the germline V gene, CDR1 is SGHVS and CDR2 is FNYEAQ. V was pared by 5 bases and J by 1 base, with 17 bases between. This CDR3 is built from 16 residues.

This clonotype was recorded many times. This rearrangement joins TRBV9 to TRBJ2-3; D ambiguous. The length of the CDR3 is 14 residues. Germline V gene lookup returns CDR1 SGDLS and CDR2 YYNGEE. V was pared by 4 bases and J by 5 bases, with 14 bases between. In nucleotides, the CDR3 is TGTGCCAGCAGCATAGGGCCCCCCGGAGATACGCAGTATTTT. Translated, it gives CASSIGPPGDTQYF.

The CDR3 loop reads CASSLNGNQPQHF. The CDR3 DNA sequence: TGTGCCAGCAGTTTGAATGGCAATCAGCCCCAGCATTTT. This sequence joins TRBV12-3 or TRBV12-4 and TRBJ1-5, with unresolved D. The CDR3 is made up of 13 amino acids. Trimming removed 3 bases at V and 2 bases at J, with 5 bases between.

This chain's CDR3 is CSAIPGGNYEQYF. CDR3 DNA: TGCAGTGCTATTCCAGGGGGAAACTACGAGCAGTACTTC. V gene TRBV20-1 combines with J gene TRBJ2-7; 7 bases match TRBD1. Trimming at V came to 4 bases and at J to 3 bases, leaving 6 bases not matched to a gene. Germline loops: CDR1 DFQATT, CDR2 SNEGSKA (reference sequence). The CDR3 contains 13 residues.

The chain links TRBV6-5 to TRBJ1-2, with no clear D. The CDR3 runs 14 residues. The ends were cut back, 2 bases at V and 2 bases at J, with 9 bases in the middle. In germline, CDR1 is MNHEY, CDR2 SVGAGI. CDR3 nucleotide sequence: TGTGCCAGCAGTTACAGGGCGGCCAACTATGGCTACACCTTC. This encodes CASSYRAANYGYTF.

The chain combines TRBV18 with TRBJ1-1; D remains ambiguous. The CDR3 runs 14 residues. The germline CDR1 and CDR2 sequences are KGHSH and LQKENI. The V gene lost 3 bases and the J gene lost 3 bases, with 11 bases spanning the gap. CDR3 nucleotide sequence: TGTGCCAGCTCACCCTTGGTGGGGTACACTGAAGCTTTCTTT. Translated, it gives CASSPLVGYTEAFF.

This clonotype was counted many times. The rearrangement uses TRBV12-3 or TRBV12-4 and TRBJ1-5; D call uncertain. Deletions cut 5 bases from V and 2 bases from J, with 10 bases between. This CDR3 spans 14 amino acids. This CDR3 is CASSPSRGNQPQHF. In DNA form, the CDR3 reads TGTGCCAGCAGTCCCTCTCGGGGCAATCAGCCCCAGCATTTT.

This clonotype was recorded at least ten times. This chain joins TRBV4-1 and TRBJ1-1, with D unresolved. Trimming took 6 bases from V and 10 from J, leaving 24 bases between them. This CDR3 region has 15 residues. Germline V CDR1 and CDR2: MGHRA, YSYEKL. The CDR3, as DNA: TGCGCCAGCAGTAAAAGGTCGGGCGGCTATTCGGGAGCTTTCTTT. It specifies CASSKRSGGYSGAFF.

The sample holds many counts of this clonotype. The chain carries TRBV9 and TRBJ2-1; TRBD1 matches at 11 bases. CDR3 size: 15 residues. CDR1 is SGDLS, CDR2 YYNGEE, per germline. Trimming removed 0 bases from V and 7 bases from J; junction bases left unmatched: 3. This CDR3 is CASSVAGQGVNEQFF. CDR3 nucleotides: TGTGCCAGCAGCGTAGCGGGACAGGGGGTGAATGAGCAGTTCTTC.

This clonotype has at least ten counts. The chain combines TRBV20-1 with TRBJ2-7; the D gene is possibly TRBD1 (5 bases). V was cut by 7 bases and J by 0 bases, with 16 bases left in between. This CDR3 comprises 14 residues. Germline loops: CDR1 DFQATT, CDR2 SNEGSKA (reference sequence). In nucleotides, the CDR3 is TGCAGTGGCCTAACCCGCAGGGACTCCTACGAGCAGTACTTC. Its protein product is CSGLTRRDSYEQYF.

This clonotype appeared many times. This chain links TRBV30 with TRBJ1-1, with 8 bases lining up with TRBD1. The CDR3 is 15 residues long. Germline V gene data show CDR1 as GTSNPN and CDR2 as SVGIG (reference sequence). With 0 bases clipped from V and 3 bases from J, the junction kept 6 bases outside the gene matches. CDR3 sequence reads: CAWSVRDRRYTEAFF. The CDR3 region has the DNA TGTGCCTGGAGTGTCCGGGACAGGCGGTACACTGAAGCTTTCTTT.

This clonotype was found many times. The V gene is TRBV29-1, the J gene TRBJ2-7; TRBD1 matches at 9 bases. The CDR3 is 13 amino acids. The germline V gene has CDR1 SQVTM and CDR2 ANQGSEA. Unmatched junction bases numbered 10, after V lost 6 bases and J lost 7 bases. CDR3 in amino acids: CSVRSGQGGEQYF. The CDR3 region has the DNA TGCAGCGTAAGGTCGGGACAGGGCGGAGAGCAGTACTTC.

Many counts were recorded for this clonotype. This chain links TRBV7-2 with TRBJ2-5, with a tentative D call TRBD1 (6 bases). The V gene lost 4 bases and the J gene lost 5 bases, with 8 bases spanning the gap. In germline, CDR1 is SGHTA, CDR2 FQGNSA. The CDR3 is made up of 12 amino acids. CDR3 region: CASSSRGETQYF. In DNA, the CDR3 is TGTGCCAGCAGCTCCAGGGGCGAGACCCAGTACTTC.

The chain couples TRBV5-1 to TRBJ2-3, with D perhaps TRBD1 or TRBD2 (5 bases each). The CDR3 loop spans 14 amino acids. The germline gives CDR1 SGHRS, CDR2 YFSETQ. The germline V and J ends were trimmed by 9 bases and 2 bases, with 16 bases remaining between them. CDR3 bases: TGCGCCACCAAGCCGGGACCATCCACAGATACGCAGTATTTT. The encoded protein is CATKPGPSTDTQYF. The variable domain in full, with the rest retrieved from reference TRBV5-1 and TRBJ2-3, is KAGVTQTPRYLIKTRGQQVTLSCSPISGHRSVSWYQQTPGQGLQFLFEYFSETQRNKGNFPGRFSGRQFSNSRSEMNVSTLELGDSALYLCATKPGPSTDTQYFGPGTRLTVL.

This clonotype was counted ten times or more. J is TRBJ1-1 and V is TRBV9; D gene ambiguous. The germline V and J ends were trimmed by 0 bases and 4 bases, with 7 bases remaining between them. The CDR3 extends over 13 amino acids. Per germline, CDR1 SGDLS and CDR2 YYNGEE. The CDR3 region is CASSVGDFTEAFF. The CDR3 DNA reads as TGTGCCAGCAGCGTAGGGGATTTCACTGAAGCTTTCTTT.

This clonotype was counted at least ten times. The chain employs TRBV6-2 or TRBV6-3 and TRBJ2-3; D unclear. Trimming shortened V by 7 bases and J by 5 bases, and 10 bases separated the two germline ends. CDR1 is MNHEY, CDR2 SVGEGT, per germline. The length of the CDR3 is 12 residues. This chain's CDR3 is CASKSDGDTQYF. In DNA, the CDR3 is TGTGCCAGCAAGAGTGATGGAGATACGCAGTATTTT.

In its sample, this clonotype was seen a few times. V usage is TRBV7-9 and J usage is TRBJ2-3, with 9 bases fitting TRBD1. With V trimmed by 4 bases and J by 4 bases, 6 bases remained unmatched. There are 15 residues in the CDR3. CDR1 SEHNR and CDR2 FQNEAQ come from the germline V gene (reference sequence). CDR3 nucleotides: TGTGCCAGCAGCTCCGGGACAGGGAGGTCAGATACGCAGTATTTT. The encoded protein is CASSSGTGRSDTQYF.

This clonotype was seen ten or more times. The rearrangement joins TRBV20-1 to TRBJ1-2; the match to TRBD1 covers 7 bases. The CDR3 loop spans 16 amino acids. CDR1 is DFQATT, CDR2 SNEGSKA, per germline (reference sequence). V was clipped by 1 base and J by 0 bases; unmatched bases: 8. The CDR3 nucleotides read TGCAGTGCTAGAGTGGGTGTGACAGGGTCTAACTATGGCTACACCTTC. As protein: CSARVGVTGSNYGYTF.

CDR3 sequence (DNA): TGTGCCAGCAGCTTTCACAGCGGGGGGGCCGCAAACATTCAGTACTTC. It codes for CASSFHSGGAANIQYF. The genes are TRBV3-1 and TRBJ2-4, with TRBD2 identical over 10 bases. Germline CDR1 and CDR2: LGHDT and YNNKEL (reference sequence). The V gene end was trimmed by 5 bases and the J gene end by 6 bases; junction bases not matched to a gene: 10. The CDR3 loop spans 16 amino acids.

This sequence joins TRBV10-3 and TRBJ2-5; 11 nucleotides line up with TRBD2. With V trimmed by 5 bases and J by 5 bases, 7 bases remained unmatched. The germline gives CDR1 ENHRY, CDR2 SYGVKD. CDR3 length: 15 residues. The CDR3 region has the DNA TGTGCCATCAGTCGTACGACTAGCGGGGAGGAGACCCAGTACTTC. It encodes CAISRTTSGEETQYF.

This clonotype was picked up a small number of times. The chain carries TRBV6-6 and TRBJ1-1; D may be TRBD1 (5 bases). Trimming left V 5 bases short and J 1 base short, with 11 bases between. The CDR3 has 14 residues. From germline, CDR1 is MNHNY and CDR2 SVGAGI (reference sequence). The CDR3 coding sequence is TGTGCCAGCAGTCAATTGCAGGGGAACACTGAAGCTTTCTTT. This sequence encodes CASSQLQGNTEAFF.

V is TRBV5-1 and J is TRBJ2-1; D might be TRBD2 (6 bases). Trimming pared 4 bases from V and 9 bases from J, leaving 23 bases between. CDR3 length: 16 amino acids. Per the germline V gene, CDR1 is SGHRS and CDR2 is YFSETQ. CDR3 sequence: CASSTDSGYFRAEQFF. Written as DNA, the CDR3 is TGCGCCAGCAGCACAGATAGCGGTTATTTCAGGGCTGAGCAGTTCTTC. Based on the CDR3 plus reference TRBV5-1 and TRBJ2-1, the full variable domain is KAGVTQTPRYLIKTRGQQVTLSCSPISGHRSVSWYQQTPGQGLQFLFEYFSETQRNKGNFPGRFSGRQFSNSRSEMNVSTLELGDSALYLCASSTDSGYFRAEQFFGPGTRLTVL.